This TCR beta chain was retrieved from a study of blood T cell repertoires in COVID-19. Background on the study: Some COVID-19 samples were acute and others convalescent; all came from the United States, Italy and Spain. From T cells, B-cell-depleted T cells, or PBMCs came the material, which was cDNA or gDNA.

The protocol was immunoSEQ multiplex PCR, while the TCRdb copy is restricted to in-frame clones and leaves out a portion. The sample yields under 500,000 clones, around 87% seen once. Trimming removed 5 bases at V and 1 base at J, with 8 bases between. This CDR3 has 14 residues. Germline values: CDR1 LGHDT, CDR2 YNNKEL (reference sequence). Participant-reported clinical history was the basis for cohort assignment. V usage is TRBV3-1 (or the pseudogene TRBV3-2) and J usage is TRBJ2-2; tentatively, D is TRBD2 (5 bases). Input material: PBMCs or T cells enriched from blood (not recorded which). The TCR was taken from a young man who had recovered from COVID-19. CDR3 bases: TGTGCCAGCAGCACCAGCGGGAACACCGGGGAGCTGTTTTTT. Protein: CASSTSGNTGELFF.